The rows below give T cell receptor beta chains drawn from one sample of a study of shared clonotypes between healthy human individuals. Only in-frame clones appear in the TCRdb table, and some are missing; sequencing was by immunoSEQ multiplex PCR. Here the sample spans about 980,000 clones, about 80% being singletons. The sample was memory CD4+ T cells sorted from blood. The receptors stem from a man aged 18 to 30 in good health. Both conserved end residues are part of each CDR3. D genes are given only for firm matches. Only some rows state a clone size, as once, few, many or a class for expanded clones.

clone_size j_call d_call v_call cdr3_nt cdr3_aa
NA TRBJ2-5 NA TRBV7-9 TGTGCCAGCACTCCCGGGGACCGGTACCAAGAGACCCAGTACTTC CASTPGDRYQETQYF
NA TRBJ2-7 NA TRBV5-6 TGTGCCAGCAGCCCCTCGGGTTCACCTTCCTACGAGCAGTACTTC CASSPSGSPSYEQYF
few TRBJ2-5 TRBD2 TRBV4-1 TGCGCCAGCAGCCGGGGAGGGATCGGGGGGGCCCAAGAGACCCAGTACTTC CASSRGGIGGAQETQYF
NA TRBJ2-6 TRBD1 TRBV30 TGTGCCTGGAGCCCGGGACAGGGGGCTTGGGGTGGGGCCAACGTCCTGACTTTC CAWSPGQGAWGGANVLTF
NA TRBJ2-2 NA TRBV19 TGTGCCAGTAAAAAGTCGAGGGGTCCCGGGGAGCTGTTTTTT CASKKSRGPGELFF
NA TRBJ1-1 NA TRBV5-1 TGCGCCAGCAGCTCCGGGACACTGAACACTGAAGCTTTCTTT CASSSGTLNTEAFF
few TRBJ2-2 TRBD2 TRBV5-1 TGCGCCAGCAGCTTGGGGACTAGCGAGGCCACCGGGGAGCTGTTTTTT CASSLGTSEATGELFF
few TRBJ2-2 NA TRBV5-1 TGCGCCAGCAGACCAGGGAGCACTAACACCGGGGAGCTGTTTTTT CASRPGSTNTGELFF
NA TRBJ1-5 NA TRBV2 TGTGCCAGCAGTGAACAGGAAGGCCAGCCCCAGCATTTT CASSEQEGQPQHF
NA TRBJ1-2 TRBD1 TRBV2 TGTGCCAGCAGTCCGGGACAGGGGGAAAGCGGCTACACCTTC CASSPGQGESGYTF
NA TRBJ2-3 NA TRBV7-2 TGTGCCAGCAGCTTAGCTAGGGCAACAGATACGCAGTATTTT CASSLARATDTQYF
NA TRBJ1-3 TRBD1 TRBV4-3 TGCGCCAGCAGCCAGGGACAGTTAGGGGGAAACACCATATATTTT CASSQGQLGGNTIYF
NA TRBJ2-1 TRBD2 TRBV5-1 TGCGCCAGCGGGATTCCGACTAGCGTGGGTGAGCAGTTCTTC CASGIPTSVGEQFF
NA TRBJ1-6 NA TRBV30 TGTGCCTGGAGTGTTGGTCAGGGATTGAGTTCACCCCTCCACTTT CAWSVGQGLSSPLHF
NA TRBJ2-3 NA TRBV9 TGTGCCAGCAGCGAGGGGGGGACAGGACGCACAGATACGCAGTATTTT CASSEGGTGRTDTQYF
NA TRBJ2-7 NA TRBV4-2 TGTGCCAGCAGCCTCGAGGGCTACGAGCAGTACTTC CASSLEGYEQYF
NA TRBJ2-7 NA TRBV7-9 TGTGCCAGCAGCTGGGAGGAGGGATACGAGCAGTACTTC CASSWEEGYEQYF
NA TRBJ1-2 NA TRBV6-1 TGTGCCAGCAGTGAAGAGGGGCCGGGCTATGGCTACACCTTC CASSEEGPGYGYTF
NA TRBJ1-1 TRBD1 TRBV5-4 TGTGCCAGCAGCTTTGGGACAGCAAACACTGAAGCTTTCTTT CASSFGTANTEAFF
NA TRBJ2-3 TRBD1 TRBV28 TGTGCCAGCAGTTCCCAGGGACAGGCCTTCACAGATACGCAGTATTTT CASSSQGQAFTDTQYF
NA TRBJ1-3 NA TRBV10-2 TGCGCCAGCAGTGAGTCTGGAGGAGGAAACACCATATATTTT CASSESGGGNTIYF
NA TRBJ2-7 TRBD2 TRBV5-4 TGTGCCAGCAGCTTGGGGGGGACTACCCTCTCCTACGAGCAGTACTTC CASSLGGTTLSYEQYF
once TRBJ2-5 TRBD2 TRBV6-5 TGTGCCAGCAGCCCGACCGGGACTAGGCTAGAGACCCAGTACTTC CASSPTGTRLETQYF
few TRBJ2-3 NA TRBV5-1 TGCGCCAGCAGCCCGGGGGACCAGGGGGGCACAGATACGCAGTATTTT CASSPGDQGGTDTQYF
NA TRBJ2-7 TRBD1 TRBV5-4 TGTGCCAGCAGCTTCCAACGACAGGGTAGCTACGAGCAGTACTTC CASSFQRQGSYEQYF
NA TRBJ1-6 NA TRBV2 TGTGCCAGCACTCTCCAGAGAGAGGGTTCACCCCTCCACTTT CASTLQREGSPLHF
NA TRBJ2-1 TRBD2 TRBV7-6 TGTGCCAGCAGCTTGCTAGCGGGAGGAGGTAATGAGCAGTTCTTC CASSLLAGGGNEQFF
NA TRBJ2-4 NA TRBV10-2 TGCGCCAGCAGTGAGTCCTGGGGATCTTCCAAAAACATTCAGTACTTC CASSESWGSSKNIQYF
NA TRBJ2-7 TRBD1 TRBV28 TGTGCCAGCAGGCTACTGGGACAGGGCCCCTACGAGCAGTACTTC CASRLLGQGPYEQYF
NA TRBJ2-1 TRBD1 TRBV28 TGTGCCAGCAGTTTTGGCGACAGGGATAACAATGAGCAGTTCTTC CASSFGDRDNNEQFF
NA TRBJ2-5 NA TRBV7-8 TGTGCCAGCAGCTCACGATGGGACTCGGAGACCCAGTACTTC CASSSRWDSETQYF
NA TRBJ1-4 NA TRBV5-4 TGTGCCAGCAGCTTTAGTCAGGAAAAACTGTTTTTT CASSFSQEKLFF
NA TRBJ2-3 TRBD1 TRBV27 TGTGCCAGCAGTTTCCCACCCCGGGACAGGGGGCAGGCAGATACGCAGTATTTT CASSFPPRDRGQADTQYF
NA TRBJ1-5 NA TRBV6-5 TGTGCCAGCAGAGAGAACAGGGCGAGTCAGCCCCAGCATTTT CASRENRASQPQHF
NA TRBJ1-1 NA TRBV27 TGTGCCAGCAGTTTAAGGGCCAGTGCTGAAGCTTTCTTT CASSLRASAEAFF
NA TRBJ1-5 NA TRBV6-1 TGTGCCAGCAGTGCTCAGTTAAATCAGCCCCAGCATTTT CASSAQLNQPQHF
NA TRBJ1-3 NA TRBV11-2 TGTGCCAGCAGCTTAGTCACACCAGGAAACACCATATATTTT CASSLVTPGNTIYF
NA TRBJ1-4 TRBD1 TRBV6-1 TGTGCCAGCAGTGCAGGGACAGGGGCTAATGAAAAACTGTTTTTT CASSAGTGANEKLFF
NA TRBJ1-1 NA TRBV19 TGTGCCAGTAGTATCCTGACGGAAGCCACTGAAGCTTTCTTT CASSILTEATEAFF
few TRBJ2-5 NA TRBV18 TGTGCCAGCTCACCACCCGGCTGGTTGGGAACCCAGTACTTC CASSPPGWLGTQYF
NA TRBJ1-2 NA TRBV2 TGTGCCAGCACTGTCAGTCGCCCTAACTATGGCTACACCTTC CASTVSRPNYGYTF
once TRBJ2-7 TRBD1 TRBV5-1 TGCGCCAGCAGTATGGACAGGGCCCACTACGAGCAGTACTTC CASSMDRAHYEQYF
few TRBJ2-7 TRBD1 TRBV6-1 TGTGCCAGCAGTGGAGGGACAGGGCGCTACGAGCAGTACTTC CASSGGTGRYEQYF
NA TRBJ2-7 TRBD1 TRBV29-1 TGCAGCGCAGAGACAGGGCCCGCCTACGAGCAGTACTTC CSAETGPAYEQYF
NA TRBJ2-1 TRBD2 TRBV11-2 TGTGCCAGCAGGGGGATTAGCGGGAGGGTTAATGAGCAGTTCTTC CASRGISGRVNEQFF
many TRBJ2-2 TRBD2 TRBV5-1 TGCGCCAGCAGGCGAGGGGTAAGCGGGAGTTTACCCGGGGAGCTGTTTTTT CASRRGVSGSLPGELFF
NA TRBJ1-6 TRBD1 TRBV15 TGTGCCACCAGCAGAGCCCAGACAGGGATTTTATCACCCCTCCACTTT CATSRAQTGILSPLHF
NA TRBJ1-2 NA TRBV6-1 TGTGCCAGCAGTGAATCGGCCTATAACTATGGCTACACCTTC CASSESAYNYGYTF
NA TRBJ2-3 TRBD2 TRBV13 TGTGCCAGCAGCTTAGGGACTAGCGGGAAGAGCACAGATACGCAGTATTTT CASSLGTSGKSTDTQYF
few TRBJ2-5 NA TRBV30 TGTGCCTGGAGTGGTGGGCATCAAGAGACCCAGTACTTC CAWSGGHQETQYF
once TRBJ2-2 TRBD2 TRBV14 TGTGCCAGCAGTCGGGACTACAACACCGGGGAGCTGTTTTTT CASSRDYNTGELFF